The 29 T cell receptor beta chains given below trace back to one sample, sequenced in a study of blood T cells in healthy people across ages (dated by TCRdb to the mid-2010s). Receptor libraries were prepared by 5' RACE. Sequencer: Illumina HiSeq 2500. A second PCR of about 6 to 12 cycles was performed with a sample-barcoded 5' primer and a J-beta primer mix. TCRdb took the public reads, trimmed them with fastp at Q25, ran MiXCR for clone calling and kept in-frame beta chains. When rows share a CDR3 protein, they turn into one entry using the most common DNA and genes. A total of 700,000 to 950,000 distinct CDR3 sequences appear in this sample, roughly 60% of them only once. Clones ranked in the top ten supply roughly 20% of the sample. The specimen sequenced was blood. Every receptor here comes from a young man in good health.

The rearrangement joins TRBV20-1 to TRBJ2-1, with a tentative D call TRBD1 (7 bases). V shed 3 bases and J shed 7 bases, with 25 bases lying between them. This CDR3 is built from 17 residues. The V gene's germline CDR1 is DFQATT and CDR2 SNEGSKA (reference sequence). The CDR3 bases are TGCAGTGCTAGGGAACTTACAGGGGCTTCCCGGGGGAATGAGCAGTTCTTC. It translates to CSARELTGASRGNEQFF.

The chain is built from TRBV7-9 and TRBJ1-2; 7 bases map to TRBD1. The ends lost 5 bases at V and 8 bases at J; junction bases unmatched: 5. Germline V lookup: CDR1 SEHNR, CDR2 FQNEAQ (reference sequence). The CDR3 is 12 residues long. In DNA form, the CDR3 reads TGTGCCAGCAGCACAGGGGTTGAGGGCTACACCTTC. This gives the protein CASSTGVEGYTF.

The genes are TRBV29-1 and TRBJ2-7, with D maybe TRBD2 (5 bases). The CDR3 sequence is 11 residues long. Germline loops: CDR1 SQVTM, CDR2 ANQGSEA. V dropped 7 bases and J dropped 1 base, with 8 bases sitting between them. CDR3 coding DNA: TGCAGCGGGGGAGAATCCTACGAGCAGTACTTC. This codes for CSGGESYEQYF.

V gene TRBV20-1 combines with J gene TRBJ2-4; 10 bases agree with TRBD2. The end of the DNA is better explained by TRBJ2-7, so the J call may be wrong. The CDR3 has 17 residues. The V gene's germline CDR1 is DFQATT and CDR2 SNEGSKA (reference sequence). DNA for the CDR3: TGCAGTGCTAGAGATGACGGGGGGCTAGCGGGGGCCTACGAGCAGTACTTC. This codes for CSARDDGGLAGAYEQYF.

The chain has TRBV5-5 and TRBJ2-6, with D unresolved. This CDR3 region has 20 residues. Trimming shortened V by 1 base and J by 0 bases, and 20 bases separated the two germline ends. Per the germline V gene, CDR1 is SGHKS and CDR2 is YYEKEE (reference sequence). CDR3 amino acids: CASSLQGRALSYSGANVLTF. The DNA of the CDR3 is TGTGCCAGCAGCTTGCAAGGTCGGGCCCTCTCCTACTCTGGGGCCAACGTCCTGACTTTC.

This chain uses TRBV6-5 with TRBJ1-1; no clear D. The CDR3 spans 11 residues. CDR1 is MNHEY, CDR2 SVGAGI, per germline. Trimming removed 4 bases at V and 7 bases at J, with 7 bases between. The DNA of the CDR3 is TGTGCCAGCAGTTTCTTGGATGAAGCTTTCTTT. Its protein product is CASSFLDEAFF.

This clonotype was counted only a few times. The chain recombines TRBV3-1 with TRBJ1-2; D is unresolved. V lost 3 bases and J 13 bases, leaving 18 bases between the germline ends. Germline CDR1 LGHDT, CDR2 YNNKEL (reference sequence). The CDR3 length is 13 residues. The CDR3 reads CASSQETLGRCTF. The DNA of the CDR3 is TGTGCCAGCAGCCAGGAAACCCTCGGAAGATGCACCTTC. The variable domain in full, completed from reference TRBV3-1 and TRBJ1-2, reads DTAVSQTPKYLVTQMGNDKSIKCEQNLGHDTMYWYKQDSKKFLKIMFSYNNKELIINETVPNRFSPKSPDKAHLNLHINSLELGDSAVYFCASSQETLGRCTFGSGTRLTVV.

This chain uses TRBV20-1 with TRBJ2-1; TRBD2 matches 10 bases. The junction had 7 bases not matched to a gene; V was cut back by 6 bases and J by 2 bases. The CDR3 is 15 amino acids. CDR1 is DFQATT and CDR2 is SNEGSKA in the germline V gene (reference sequence). The CDR3 sequence is CSAGRTSGTYNEQFF. The CDR3 DNA reads TGCAGTGCGGGTCGGACTAGCGGAACCTACAATGAGCAGTTCTTC.

There are a few counts of this clonotype. This rearrangement joins TRBV6-2 or TRBV6-3 to TRBJ2-7, with D perhaps assigned TRBD1 or TRBD2 (5 bases each). The CDR3 contains 14 residues. Per germline, CDR1 MNHEY and CDR2 SVGEGT. V shed 5 bases and J shed 4 bases, with 15 bases lying between them. CDR3 amino acids: CASSHGTYPYEQYF. In nucleotides, the CDR3 is TGTGCCAGCAGTCATGGGACCTATCCTTACGAGCAGTACTTC.

The chain joins TRBV4-2 to TRBJ1-1; D perhaps matches TRBD1 (5 bases). Germline values: CDR1 LGHNA, CDR2 YNFKEQ. This CDR3 contains 13 residues. V gave up 0 bases and J gave up 10 bases, with 12 bases separating them. CDR3 coding DNA: TGTGCCAGCAGCCAAGATCAGGCAGGGCGAGCTTTCTTT. This encodes CASSQDQAGRAFF.

This chain uses TRBV13 with TRBJ1-2, with D unclear. The CDR3 covers 15 residues. Germline V gives CDR1 PRHDT, CDR2 FYEKMQ (reference sequence). V dropped 1 base and J dropped 4 bases, with 13 bases sitting between them. The CDR3 coding sequence is TGTGCCAGCAGCTTAGAAGCGGCAAATTTCTATGGCTACACCTTC. Its protein is CASSLEAANFYGYTF.

The rearrangement joins TRBV20-1 to TRBJ2-1; 7 bases fit TRBD2. CDR1 is DFQATT, CDR2 SNEGSKA, per germline (reference sequence). The CDR3 spans 14 residues. The J segment lost 6 bases and the V segment lost 0 bases, leaving 5 bases of the junction unmatched. The CDR3 sequence: CSARDWEGGNEQFF. The CDR3 DNA sequence: TGCAGTGCTAGAGATTGGGAGGGCGGCAATGAGCAGTTCTTC.

The chain carries TRBV20-1 and TRBJ2-7; D might be TRBD1 (5 bases). The CDR3 spans 16 residues. Trimming took off 4 bases at V and 2 bases at J, with 21 bases between the two ends. Germline values: CDR1 DFQATT, CDR2 SNEGSKA (reference sequence). CDR3 DNA: TGCAGTGCTAAATCCCTAGGGGCAGAAATTACCTACGAGCAGTACTTC. Translation: CSAKSLGAEITYEQYF.

The chain joins TRBV19 to TRBJ2-1; 7 bases align to TRBD1. This CDR3 contains 15 residues. V dropped 4 bases and J dropped 2; count of bases not matched to a gene: 5. Per germline, CDR1 LNHDA and CDR2 SQIVND (reference sequence). Here the CDR3 reads CASSTDRAPYNEQFF. The CDR3 coding sequence is TGTGCCAGTAGTACAGACAGGGCCCCCTACAATGAGCAGTTCTTC.

The table lists this clonotype with a few counts. The CDR3 region is CSARGRTSRHEQYF. The CDR3 DNA reads as TGCAGTGCTAGAGGCCGGACTAGTCGCCACGAGCAGTACTTC. V gene TRBV20-1 combines with J gene TRBJ2-7; TRBD2 matches 7 bases. J gave up 5 bases and V 1 base, and 8 bases lay outside the gene matches. This CDR3 is 14 amino acids long. Germline CDR1 reads DFQATT; CDR2 reads SNEGSKA (reference sequence).

This clonotype occurred a few times. V usage is TRBV3-1 and J usage is TRBJ2-1; D is uncertain. Germline CDR1 reads LGHDT; CDR2 reads YNNKEL (reference sequence). The CDR3 runs 16 residues. Trimming removed 0 bases from V and 6 bases from J, with 15 bases in between. Written as DNA, the CDR3 is TGTGCCAGCAGCCAAGAGGTTGCGCAGTACCTCAATGAGCAGTTCTTC. This encodes CASSQEVAQYLNEQFF.

The chain couples TRBV20-1 to TRBJ1-4, with no clear D. From germline, CDR1 is DFQATT and CDR2 SNEGSKA (reference sequence). V was trimmed by 7 bases and J by 4 bases, leaving 13 bases between them. This CDR3 region has 13 residues. CDR3 residues: CSVVEVLNEKLFF. CDR3 coding DNA: TGCAGTGTCGTGGAGGTTCTTAATGAAAAACTGTTTTTT.

This chain uses TRBV10-2 with TRBJ2-5; 7 nucleotides agree with TRBD2. CDR1 and CDR2 (germline): WSHSY, SAAADI. The CDR3 is 14 residues long. V lost 7 bases, J lost 2 bases, and 7 bases stayed unmatched. The DNA of the CDR3 is TGCGCCAGCAAGGGAACTAGCGATCAAGAGACCCAGTACTTC. Amino acids: CASKGTSDQETQYF.

The V call is TRBV6-6, the J call TRBJ2-7; D remains ambiguous. Germline CDR1 reads MNHNY; CDR2 reads SVGAGI (reference sequence). V lost 6 bases to trimming and J lost 0 bases, with 15 bases between them. The CDR3 covers 15 residues. The CDR3 loop reads CASSKQDTYSYEQYF. The CDR3 DNA reads as TGTGCCAGCAGCAAACAAGACACTTACTCCTACGAGCAGTACTTC.

This chain joins TRBV6-5 and TRBJ1-2; TRBD1 matches at 7 bases. With V trimmed by 6 bases and J by 4 bases, 5 bases remained unmatched. The CDR3 sequence is 13 residues long. The germline CDR1 and CDR2 sequences are MNHEY and SVGAGI. The CDR3 bases are TGTGCCAGCAGGGTAGGGACAGCCTATGGCTACACCTTC. This gives the protein CASRVGTAYGYTF.

This clonotype appeared a few times. V gene TRBV29-1 combines with J gene TRBJ2-7; 9 bases match TRBD2. The V segment lost 4 bases and the J segment 0 bases; nucleotides outside the gene matches: 4. The germline gives CDR1 SQVTM, CDR2 ANQGSEA. This CDR3 spans 14 amino acids. As DNA, the CDR3 is TGCAGCGTTGCAGCTAGCGGGACCTCCTACGAGCAGTACTTC. Translation gives CSVAASGTSYEQYF.

The V gene is TRBV27, the J gene TRBJ1-6, with 10 bases matching TRBD1. Germline V CDR1 and CDR2: MNHEY, SMNVEV (reference sequence). The CDR3 runs to 16 residues. Trimming cost V 5 bases and J 2 bases; bases outside gene matches: 3. This CDR3 reads CASSPGQGTYNSPLHF. Here the CDR3 DNA reads TGTGCCAGCAGTCCGGGACAGGGGACCTATAATTCACCCCTCCACTTT.

The rearrangement links TRBV20-1 to TRBJ2-3; a weak D match, TRBD2 (5 bases). The CDR3 runs to 14 residues. Germline-derived CDR1 and CDR2 are DFQATT and SNEGSKA (reference sequence). The germline V and J ends were trimmed by 5 bases and 1 base, with 13 bases remaining between them. The CDR3 reads CSAPRAFRTDTQYF. DNA of the CDR3: TGCAGTGCTCCGCGGGCATTTCGCACAGATACGCAGTATTTT.

This clonotype came up once. V usage is TRBV7-2 and J usage is TRBJ2-1, with TRBD2 matching over 10 bases. Germline trimming cut 5 bases from V and 7 bases from J; bases unmatched to any gene: 5. CDR3 length: 14 residues. CDR1 SGHTA and CDR2 FQGNSA come from the germline V gene. The CDR3 protein is CASSSRLAGNEQFF. Here the CDR3 DNA reads TGTGCCAGCAGCAGCCGACTAGCGGGTAATGAGCAGTTCTTC.

This chain uses TRBV20-1 with TRBJ2-5, with D perhaps matching TRBD1 (6 bases). Germline assignment: CDR1 DFQATT and CDR2 SNEGSKA (reference sequence). Trimming cost V 6 bases and J 11 bases, with 25 bases left between them. The CDR3 has 14 amino acids. In DNA form, the CDR3 reads TGCAGTGCGGCAGGGTATGGGTGGGACAATGAGCAGTACTTC. This translates into CSAAGYGWDNEQYF.

This chain links TRBV20-1 with TRBJ1-2; no definite D call. V lost 3 bases and J 4 bases, leaving 12 bases between the germline ends. Germline lookup yields CDR1 DFQATT and CDR2 SNEGSKA (reference sequence). The CDR3 contains 13 residues. The DNA of the CDR3 is TGCAGTGCTAGCCCGGCAGGAGCCTATGGCTACACCTTC. This codes for CSASPAGAYGYTF.

V and J are TRBV7-8 and TRBJ2-1; D unresolved. The end of the DNA aligns better with TRBJ2-7, so the J call may be wrong. Looked up from germline, CDR1 is SGHVS and CDR2 is FQNEAQ. The CDR3 contains 16 residues. Written as DNA, the CDR3 is TGTGCCAGCAGCTCGCTGACGGTGAGCTCCTACAATGTGCAGTACTTC. Translating it yields CASSSLTVSSYNVQYF.

This sequence joins TRBV10-1 and TRBJ2-5; D is unresolved. This CDR3 is built from 8 residues. Germline V gives CDR1 WNHNN, CDR2 SYGVQD (reference sequence). DNA of the CDR3: TGCGCGATAGAGACCCAGTACTTC. The encoded protein is CAIETQYF.

V usage is TRBV5-1 and J usage is TRBJ2-7; the match to TRBD1 covers 8 bases. CDR1 SGHRS and CDR2 YFSETQ come from the germline V gene. The CDR3 contains 15 residues. V lost 1 base and J lost 3; bases outside the gene matches: 6. CDR3 DNA sequence: TGCGCCAGCAGCTTGTCGGGACAGGAAAACTACGAGCAGTACTTC. Encoded protein: CASSLSGQENYEQYF.